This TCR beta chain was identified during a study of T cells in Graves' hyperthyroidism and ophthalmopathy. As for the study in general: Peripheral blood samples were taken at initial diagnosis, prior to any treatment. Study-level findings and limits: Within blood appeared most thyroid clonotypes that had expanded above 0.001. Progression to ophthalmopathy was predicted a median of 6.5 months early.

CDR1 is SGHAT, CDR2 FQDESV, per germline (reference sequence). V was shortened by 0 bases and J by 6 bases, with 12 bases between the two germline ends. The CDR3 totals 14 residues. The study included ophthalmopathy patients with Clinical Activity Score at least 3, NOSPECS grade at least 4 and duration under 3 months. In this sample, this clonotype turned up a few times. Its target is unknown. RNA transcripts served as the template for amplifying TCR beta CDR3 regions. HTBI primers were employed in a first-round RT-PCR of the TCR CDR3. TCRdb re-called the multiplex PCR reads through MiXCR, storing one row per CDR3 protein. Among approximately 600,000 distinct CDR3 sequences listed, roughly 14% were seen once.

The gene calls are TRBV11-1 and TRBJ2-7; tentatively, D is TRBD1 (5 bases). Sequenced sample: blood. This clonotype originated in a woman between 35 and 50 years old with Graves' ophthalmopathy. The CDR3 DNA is TGTGCCAGCAGCTTAGCGCTAGGGGAAGGCGAGCAGTACTTC. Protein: CASSLALGEGEQYF.